The TCR beta chain described here comes from a study of blood T cell repertoires in COVID-19. Study-level information: The study drew acute and convalescent COVID-19 samples from the United States, Italy and Spain. PBMCs, B-cell-depleted T cells, or T cells provided the cDNA or gDNA that made up the material.

This clone was seen only a few times. In the source study's methods: Amplifying reference gene primers gave estimates of nucleated cell counts. Profiled with immunoSEQ multiplex PCR; TCRdb holds only in-frame clones, not every one. The D gene and trimming were derived from the DNA, and the V and J assignments and clone size from that table. The sample lists about 210,000 clones, 80% to 90% occurring once. Losses at the gene ends were 3 bases for V and 4 bases for J; bases not matched to a gene: 4. The germline gives CDR1 SGHNT, CDR2 YYREEE (reference sequence). The CDR3 runs 16 residues. Participant ages covered 18 to 89 years across around 22 US areas.

This sequence joins TRBV5-4 and TRBJ1-4; 12 bases match TRBD1. This clonotype was sampled from a woman aged 25 to 39 who had been exposed to COVID-19. The sample consisted of PBMCs or T cells enriched from blood (not recorded which). This CDR3 is CASSSGQGAFNEKLFF. The CDR3 DNA is TGTGCCAGCAGCTCGGGACAGGGGGCCTTTAATGAAAAACTGTTTTTT.